The sample holds many counts of the clone carrying this TCR beta chain. Its antigen is still unknown. The CDR3 has 16 amino acids. V trimming: 1 base; J trimming: 3 bases; junction bases outside the gene matches: 3. The germline gives CDR1 LGHNT, CDR2 FRNRAP. As for time point: sample taken at primary tumor resection. TCRdb redid the calling of the 5' RACE reads with MiXCR, one entry per CDR3 protein. In the table there are about 8,000 distinct CDR3 sequences, over 8.5% of which are singletons. This record belongs to a study of spatial heterogeneity in lung cancer. Overall study results and limits: Counts of expanded intratumoral alpha and beta TCRs tracked tumor mutation counts.

This TCR came from a male donor with early-stage non-small cell lung cancer. V gene TRBV12-5 combines with J gene TRBJ2-3, with 11 bases that match TRBD2. The sample in question was lung tumor tissue, obtained at surgery. The CDR3 here is CASGLGASGRTDTQYF. The CDR3 bases are TGTGCTAGTGGTTTGGGAGCTAGCGGGAGGACAGATACGCAGTATTTT.